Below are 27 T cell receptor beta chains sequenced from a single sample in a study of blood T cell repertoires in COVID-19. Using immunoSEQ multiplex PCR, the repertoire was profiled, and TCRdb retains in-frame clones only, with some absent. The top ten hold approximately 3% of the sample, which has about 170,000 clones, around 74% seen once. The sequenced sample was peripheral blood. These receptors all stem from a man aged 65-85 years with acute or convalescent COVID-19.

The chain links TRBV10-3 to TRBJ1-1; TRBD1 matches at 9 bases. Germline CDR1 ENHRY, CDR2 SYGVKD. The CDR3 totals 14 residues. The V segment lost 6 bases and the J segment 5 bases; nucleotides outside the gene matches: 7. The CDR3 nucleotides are TGTGCCATCAGCCTTAGGACAGGGGCAACTGAAGCTTTCTTT. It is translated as CAISLRTGATEAFF.

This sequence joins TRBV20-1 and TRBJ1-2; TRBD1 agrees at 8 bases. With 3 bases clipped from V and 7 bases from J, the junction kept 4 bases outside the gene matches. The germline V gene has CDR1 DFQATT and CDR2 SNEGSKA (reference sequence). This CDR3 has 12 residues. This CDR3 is CSASDDRGGYTF. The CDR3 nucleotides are TGCAGTGCTAGTGATGACAGGGGTGGCTACACCTTC.

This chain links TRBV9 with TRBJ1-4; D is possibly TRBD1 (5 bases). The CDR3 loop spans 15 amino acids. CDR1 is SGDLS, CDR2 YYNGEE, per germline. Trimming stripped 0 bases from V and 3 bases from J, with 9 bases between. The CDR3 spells CASSVARESNEKLFF. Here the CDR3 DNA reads TGTGCCAGCAGCGTAGCCAGGGAATCTAATGAAAAACTGTTTTTT.

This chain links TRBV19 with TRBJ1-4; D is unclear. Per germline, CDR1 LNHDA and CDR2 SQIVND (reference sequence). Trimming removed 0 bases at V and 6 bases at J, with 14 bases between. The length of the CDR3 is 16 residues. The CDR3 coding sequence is TGTGCCAGTAGTATAGATCTTGCCTCGGGGTATGAAAAACTGTTTTTT. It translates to CASSIDLASGYEKLFF.

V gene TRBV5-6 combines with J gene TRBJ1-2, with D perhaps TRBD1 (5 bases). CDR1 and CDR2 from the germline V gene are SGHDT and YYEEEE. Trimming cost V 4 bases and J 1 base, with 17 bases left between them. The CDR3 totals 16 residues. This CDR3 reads CASSRRGSGVNYGYTF. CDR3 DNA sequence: TGTGCCAGCAGCCGGAGGGGATCGGGGGTTAACTATGGCTACACCTTC.

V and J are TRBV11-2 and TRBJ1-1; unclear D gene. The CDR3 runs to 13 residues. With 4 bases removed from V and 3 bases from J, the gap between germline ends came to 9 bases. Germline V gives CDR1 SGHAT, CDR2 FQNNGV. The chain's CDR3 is CASSYRMDTEAFF. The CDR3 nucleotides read TGTGCCAGCAGCTATAGAATGGACACTGAAGCTTTCTTT.

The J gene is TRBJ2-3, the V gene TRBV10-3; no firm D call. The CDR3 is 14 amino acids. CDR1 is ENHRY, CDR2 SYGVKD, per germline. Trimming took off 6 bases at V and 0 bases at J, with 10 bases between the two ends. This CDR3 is CAIRLSRSTDTQYF. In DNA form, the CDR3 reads TGTGCCATCAGACTATCGAGGAGCACAGATACGCAGTATTTT.

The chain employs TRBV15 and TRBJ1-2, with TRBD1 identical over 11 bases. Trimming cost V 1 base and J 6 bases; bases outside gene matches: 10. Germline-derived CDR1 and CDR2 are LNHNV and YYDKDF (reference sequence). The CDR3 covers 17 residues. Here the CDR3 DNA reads TGTGCCACCAGCAGAGGCGCCCCAGGACAGGGGGCGGATGGCTACACCTTC. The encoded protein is CATSRGAPGQGADGYTF.

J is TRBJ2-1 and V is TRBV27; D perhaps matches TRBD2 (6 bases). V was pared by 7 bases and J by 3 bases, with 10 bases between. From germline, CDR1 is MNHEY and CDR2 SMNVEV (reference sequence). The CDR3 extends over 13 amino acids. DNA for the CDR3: TGTGCCAGCAAACGGGGGATCTACAATGAGCAGTTCTTC. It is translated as CASKRGIYNEQFF.

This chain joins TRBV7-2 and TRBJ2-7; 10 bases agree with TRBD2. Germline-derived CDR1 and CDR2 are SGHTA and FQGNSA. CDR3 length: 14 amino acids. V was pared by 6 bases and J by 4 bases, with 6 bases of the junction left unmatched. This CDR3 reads CASRVAGGWYEQYF. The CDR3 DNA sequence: TGTGCCAGCAGGGTAGCGGGAGGATGGTACGAGCAGTACTTC.

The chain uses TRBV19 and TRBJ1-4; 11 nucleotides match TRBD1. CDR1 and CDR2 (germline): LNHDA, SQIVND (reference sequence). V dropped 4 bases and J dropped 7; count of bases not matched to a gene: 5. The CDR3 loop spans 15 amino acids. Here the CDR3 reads CASSTGTGGSEKLFF. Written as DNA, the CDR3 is TGTGCCAGTAGTACCGGGACAGGGGGTAGTGAAAAACTGTTTTTT.

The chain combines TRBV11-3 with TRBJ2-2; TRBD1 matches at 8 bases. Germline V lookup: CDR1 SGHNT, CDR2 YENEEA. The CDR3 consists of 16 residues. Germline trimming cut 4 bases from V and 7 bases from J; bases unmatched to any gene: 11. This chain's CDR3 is CASSSRTGWRVGELFF. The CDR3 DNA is TGTGCCAGCAGCTCCCGGACAGGGTGGAGGGTCGGGGAGCTGTTTTTT.

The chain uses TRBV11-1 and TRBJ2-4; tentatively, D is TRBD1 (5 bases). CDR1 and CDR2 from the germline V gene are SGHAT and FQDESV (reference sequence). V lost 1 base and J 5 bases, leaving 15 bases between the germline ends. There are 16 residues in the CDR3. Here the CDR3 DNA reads TGTGCCAGCAGCTTAGATCAGGGCCCTGATGAAAACATTCAGTACTTC. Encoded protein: CASSLDQGPDENIQYF.

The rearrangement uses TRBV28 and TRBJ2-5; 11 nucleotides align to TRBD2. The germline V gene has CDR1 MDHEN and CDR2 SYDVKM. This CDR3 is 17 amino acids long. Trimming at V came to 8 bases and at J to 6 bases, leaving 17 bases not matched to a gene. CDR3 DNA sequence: TGTGCCAGCCGCGCTCCTTCCCAAGGGACTAGCGGAAAGACCCAGTACTTC. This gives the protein CASRAPSQGTSGKTQYF.

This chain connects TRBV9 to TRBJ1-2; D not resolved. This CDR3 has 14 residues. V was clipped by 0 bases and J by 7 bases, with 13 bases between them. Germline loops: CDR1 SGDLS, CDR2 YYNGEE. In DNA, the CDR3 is TGTGCCAGCAGCGTAGAGTTATCCTCCAGTGGCTACACCTTC. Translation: CASSVELSSSGYTF.

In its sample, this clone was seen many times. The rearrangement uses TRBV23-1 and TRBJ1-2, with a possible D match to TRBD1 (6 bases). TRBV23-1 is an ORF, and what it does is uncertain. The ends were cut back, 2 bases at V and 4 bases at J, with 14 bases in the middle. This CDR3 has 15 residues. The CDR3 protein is CASSQSRGVIYGYTF. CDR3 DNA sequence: TGCGCCAGCAGTCAAAGCAGGGGAGTGATCTATGGCTACACCTTC.

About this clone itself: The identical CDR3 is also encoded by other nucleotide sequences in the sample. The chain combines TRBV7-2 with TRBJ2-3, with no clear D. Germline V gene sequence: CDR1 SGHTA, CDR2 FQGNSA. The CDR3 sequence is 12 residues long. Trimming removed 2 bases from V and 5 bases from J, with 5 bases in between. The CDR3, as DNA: TGTGCCAGCAGCTTACTGAGAGATACGCAGTATTTT. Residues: CASSLLRDTQYF.

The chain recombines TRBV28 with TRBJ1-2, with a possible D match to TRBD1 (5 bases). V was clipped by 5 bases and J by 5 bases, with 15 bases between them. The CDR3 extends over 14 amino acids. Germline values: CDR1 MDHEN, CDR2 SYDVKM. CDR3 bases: TGTGCCAGCAGTCCTTCGGAGGGGCGATATGGCTACACCTTC. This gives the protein CASSPSEGRYGYTF.

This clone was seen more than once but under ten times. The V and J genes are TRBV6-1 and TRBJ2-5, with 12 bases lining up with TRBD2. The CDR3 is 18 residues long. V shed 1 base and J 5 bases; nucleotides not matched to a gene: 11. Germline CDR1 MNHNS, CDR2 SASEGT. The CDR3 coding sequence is TGTGCCAGCAGTGAAGATCGGGTAACTAGCGGGAGGTGGGAGACCCAGTACTTC. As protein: CASSEDRVTSGRWETQYF.

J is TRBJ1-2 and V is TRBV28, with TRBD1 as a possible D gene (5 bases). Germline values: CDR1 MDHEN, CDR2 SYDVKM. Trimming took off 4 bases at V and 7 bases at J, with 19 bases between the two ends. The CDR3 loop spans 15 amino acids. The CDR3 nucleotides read TGTGCCAGCAGTTCGACAGCCTCCGGTACCCCTGGCTACACCTTC. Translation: CASSSTASGTPGYTF.

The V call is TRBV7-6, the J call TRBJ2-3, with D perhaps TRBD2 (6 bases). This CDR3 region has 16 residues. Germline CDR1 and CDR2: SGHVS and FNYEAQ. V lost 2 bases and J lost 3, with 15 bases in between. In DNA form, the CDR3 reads TGTGCCAGCAGCTTACTGGGGGGATGGCGGACAGATACGCAGTATTTT. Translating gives CASSLLGGWRTDTQYF.

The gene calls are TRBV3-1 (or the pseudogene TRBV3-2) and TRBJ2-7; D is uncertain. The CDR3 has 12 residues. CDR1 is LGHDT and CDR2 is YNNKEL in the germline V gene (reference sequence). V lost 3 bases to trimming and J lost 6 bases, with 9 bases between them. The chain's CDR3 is CASSHQWAEQYF. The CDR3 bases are TGTGCCAGCAGCCATCAGTGGGCCGAGCAGTACTTC.

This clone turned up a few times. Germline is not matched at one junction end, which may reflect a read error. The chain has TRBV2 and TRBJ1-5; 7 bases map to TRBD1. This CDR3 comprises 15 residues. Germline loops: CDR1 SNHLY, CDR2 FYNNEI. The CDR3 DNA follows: TGTGCCAGCAGGGAAGGGACAGTTAGTAGTCAGCCCCAGCATTTT. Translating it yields CASREGTVSSQPQHF.

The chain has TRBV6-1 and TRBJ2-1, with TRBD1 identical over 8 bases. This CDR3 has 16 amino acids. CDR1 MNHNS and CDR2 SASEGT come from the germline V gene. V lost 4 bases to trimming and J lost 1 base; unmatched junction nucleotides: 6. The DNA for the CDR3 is TGTGCCAGCAGTGGGCGGGACAGGCGTTCCTACAATGAGCAGTTCTTC. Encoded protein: CASSGRDRRSYNEQFF.

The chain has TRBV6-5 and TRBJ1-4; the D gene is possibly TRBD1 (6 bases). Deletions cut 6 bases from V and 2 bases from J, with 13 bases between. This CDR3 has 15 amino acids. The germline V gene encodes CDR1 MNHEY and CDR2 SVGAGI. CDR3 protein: CASRRQESTNEKLFF. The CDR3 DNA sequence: TGTGCCAGCAGAAGACAGGAGTCGACTAATGAAAAACTGTTTTTT.

CDR3 in amino acids: CASSSRTGLAAQETQYF. DNA of the CDR3: TGTGCCAGCAGCTCGCGTACGGGACTAGCGGCCCAAGAGACCCAGTACTTC. The V call is TRBV7-8, the J call TRBJ2-5, with 11 bases aligning to TRBD2. The V gene end was trimmed by 4 bases and the J gene end by 1 base; junction bases not matched to a gene: 8. The CDR3 runs to 17 residues. CDR1 is SGHVS, CDR2 FQNEAQ, per germline.

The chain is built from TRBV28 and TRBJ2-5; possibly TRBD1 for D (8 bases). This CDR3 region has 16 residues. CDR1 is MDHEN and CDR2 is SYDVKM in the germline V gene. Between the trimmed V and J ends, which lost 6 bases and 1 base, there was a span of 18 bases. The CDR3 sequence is CASSRGQGGPQETQYF. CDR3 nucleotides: TGTGCCAGCAGCCGTGGACAGGGAGGGCCCCAAGAGACCCAGTACTTC.